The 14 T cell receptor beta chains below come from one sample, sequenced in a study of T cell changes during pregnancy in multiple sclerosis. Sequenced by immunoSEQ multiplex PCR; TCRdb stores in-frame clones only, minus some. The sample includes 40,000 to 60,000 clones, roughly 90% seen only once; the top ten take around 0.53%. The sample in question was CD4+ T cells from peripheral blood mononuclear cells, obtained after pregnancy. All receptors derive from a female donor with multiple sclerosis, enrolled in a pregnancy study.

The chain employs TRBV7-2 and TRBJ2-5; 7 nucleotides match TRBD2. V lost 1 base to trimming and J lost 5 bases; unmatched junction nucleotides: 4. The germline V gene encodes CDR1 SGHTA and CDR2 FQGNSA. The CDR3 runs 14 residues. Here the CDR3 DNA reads TGTGCCAGCAGCTTAGGCGGGAGCGGGGAGACCCAGTACTTC. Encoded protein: CASSLGGSGETQYF.

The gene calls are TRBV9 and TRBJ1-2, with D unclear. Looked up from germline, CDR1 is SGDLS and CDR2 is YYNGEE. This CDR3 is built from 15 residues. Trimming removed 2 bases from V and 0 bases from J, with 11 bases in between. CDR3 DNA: TGTGCCAGCAGCGTGGGGAGTGGGACTAACTATGGCTACACCTTC. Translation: CASSVGSGTNYGYTF. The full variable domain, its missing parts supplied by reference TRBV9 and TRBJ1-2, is DSGVTQTPKHLITATGQRVTLRCSPRSGDLSVYWYQQSLDQGLQFLIQYYNGEERAKGNILERFSAQQFPDLHSELNLSSLELGDSALYFCASSVGSGTNYGYTFGSGTRLTVV.

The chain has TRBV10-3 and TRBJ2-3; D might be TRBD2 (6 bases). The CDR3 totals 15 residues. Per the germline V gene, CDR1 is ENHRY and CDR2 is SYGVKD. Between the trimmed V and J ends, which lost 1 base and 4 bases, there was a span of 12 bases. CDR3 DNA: TGTGCCATCAGTGAGTATCAGGGAGGAGCAGATACGCAGTATTTT. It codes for CAISEYQGGADTQYF.

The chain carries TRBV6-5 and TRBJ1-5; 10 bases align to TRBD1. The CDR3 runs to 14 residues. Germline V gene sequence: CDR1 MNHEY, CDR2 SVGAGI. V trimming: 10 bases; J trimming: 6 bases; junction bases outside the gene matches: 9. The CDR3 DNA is TGTGCCACCTCGCAACGACAGGGGGCTCAGCCCCAGCATTTT. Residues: CATSQRQGAQPQHF.

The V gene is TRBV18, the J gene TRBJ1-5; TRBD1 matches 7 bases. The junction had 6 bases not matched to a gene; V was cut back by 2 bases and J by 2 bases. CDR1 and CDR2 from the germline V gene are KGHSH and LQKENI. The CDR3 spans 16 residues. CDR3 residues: CASSPDRAAGNQPQHF. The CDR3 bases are TGTGCCAGCTCACCAGACAGGGCAGCGGGCAATCAGCCCCAGCATTTT.

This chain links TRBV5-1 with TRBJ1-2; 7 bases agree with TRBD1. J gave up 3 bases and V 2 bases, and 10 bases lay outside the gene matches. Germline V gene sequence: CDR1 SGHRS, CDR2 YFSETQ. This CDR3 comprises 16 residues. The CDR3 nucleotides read TGCGCCAGCAGCTTTCTCCGGCCAACAGGGGACTATGGCTACACCTTC. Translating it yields CASSFLRPTGDYGYTF.

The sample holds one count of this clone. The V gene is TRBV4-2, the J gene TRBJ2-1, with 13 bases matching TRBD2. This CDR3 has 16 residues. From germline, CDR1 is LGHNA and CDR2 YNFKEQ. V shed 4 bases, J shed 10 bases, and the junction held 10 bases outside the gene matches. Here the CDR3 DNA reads TGTGCCAGCAGCCTTGCCCGGACTAGCGGGAGCGGGGAGCAGTTCTTC. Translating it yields CASSLARTSGSGEQFF.

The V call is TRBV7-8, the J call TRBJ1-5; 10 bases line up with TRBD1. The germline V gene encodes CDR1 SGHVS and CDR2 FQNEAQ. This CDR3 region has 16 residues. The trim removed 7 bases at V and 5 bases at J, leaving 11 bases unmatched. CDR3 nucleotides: TGTGCCAGCACCAAATCGGGACAGGGGATTGATCAGCCCCAGCATTTT. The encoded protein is CASTKSGQGIDQPQHF.

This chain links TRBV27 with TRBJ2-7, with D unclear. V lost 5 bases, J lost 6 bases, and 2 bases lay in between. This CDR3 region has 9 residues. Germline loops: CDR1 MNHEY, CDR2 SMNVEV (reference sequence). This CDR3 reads CASSREQYF. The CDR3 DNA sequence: TGTGCCAGCAGTCGCGAGCAGTACTTC.

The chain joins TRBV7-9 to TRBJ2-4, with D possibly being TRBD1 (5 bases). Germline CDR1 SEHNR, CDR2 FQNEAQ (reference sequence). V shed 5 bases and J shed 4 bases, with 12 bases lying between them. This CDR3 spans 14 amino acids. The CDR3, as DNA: TGTGCCAGCAGCCTGACAGATCTAAAAAACATTCAGTACTTC. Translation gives CASSLTDLKNIQYF.

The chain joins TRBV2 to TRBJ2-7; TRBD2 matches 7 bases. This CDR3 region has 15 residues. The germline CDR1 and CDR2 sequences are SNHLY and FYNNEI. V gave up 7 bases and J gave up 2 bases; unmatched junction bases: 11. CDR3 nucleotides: TGTGCCAGCATGTCCCTGGCTAGCGGTACCTACGAGCAGTACTTC. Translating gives CASMSLASGTYEQYF.

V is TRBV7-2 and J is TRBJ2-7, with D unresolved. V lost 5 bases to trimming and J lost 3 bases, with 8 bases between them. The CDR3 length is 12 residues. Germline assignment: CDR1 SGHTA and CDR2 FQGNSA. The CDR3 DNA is TGTGCCAGCAGCAAGAACTACTACGAGCAGTACTTC. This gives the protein CASSKNYYEQYF.

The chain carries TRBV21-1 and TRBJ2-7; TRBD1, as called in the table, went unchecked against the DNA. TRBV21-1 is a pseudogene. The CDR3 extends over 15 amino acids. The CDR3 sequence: CASSKESRAIYEQYF. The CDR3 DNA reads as TGTGCCAGCAGCAAAGAGTCCAGGGCGATCTACGAGCAGTACTTC.

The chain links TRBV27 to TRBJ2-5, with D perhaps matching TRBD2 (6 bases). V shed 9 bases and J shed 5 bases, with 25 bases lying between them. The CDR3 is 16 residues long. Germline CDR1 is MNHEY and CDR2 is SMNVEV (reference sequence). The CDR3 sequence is CASTTFGLLGGETQYF. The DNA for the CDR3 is TGTGCCAGTACCACGTTTGGGCTGCTTGGGGGGGAGACCCAGTACTTC.